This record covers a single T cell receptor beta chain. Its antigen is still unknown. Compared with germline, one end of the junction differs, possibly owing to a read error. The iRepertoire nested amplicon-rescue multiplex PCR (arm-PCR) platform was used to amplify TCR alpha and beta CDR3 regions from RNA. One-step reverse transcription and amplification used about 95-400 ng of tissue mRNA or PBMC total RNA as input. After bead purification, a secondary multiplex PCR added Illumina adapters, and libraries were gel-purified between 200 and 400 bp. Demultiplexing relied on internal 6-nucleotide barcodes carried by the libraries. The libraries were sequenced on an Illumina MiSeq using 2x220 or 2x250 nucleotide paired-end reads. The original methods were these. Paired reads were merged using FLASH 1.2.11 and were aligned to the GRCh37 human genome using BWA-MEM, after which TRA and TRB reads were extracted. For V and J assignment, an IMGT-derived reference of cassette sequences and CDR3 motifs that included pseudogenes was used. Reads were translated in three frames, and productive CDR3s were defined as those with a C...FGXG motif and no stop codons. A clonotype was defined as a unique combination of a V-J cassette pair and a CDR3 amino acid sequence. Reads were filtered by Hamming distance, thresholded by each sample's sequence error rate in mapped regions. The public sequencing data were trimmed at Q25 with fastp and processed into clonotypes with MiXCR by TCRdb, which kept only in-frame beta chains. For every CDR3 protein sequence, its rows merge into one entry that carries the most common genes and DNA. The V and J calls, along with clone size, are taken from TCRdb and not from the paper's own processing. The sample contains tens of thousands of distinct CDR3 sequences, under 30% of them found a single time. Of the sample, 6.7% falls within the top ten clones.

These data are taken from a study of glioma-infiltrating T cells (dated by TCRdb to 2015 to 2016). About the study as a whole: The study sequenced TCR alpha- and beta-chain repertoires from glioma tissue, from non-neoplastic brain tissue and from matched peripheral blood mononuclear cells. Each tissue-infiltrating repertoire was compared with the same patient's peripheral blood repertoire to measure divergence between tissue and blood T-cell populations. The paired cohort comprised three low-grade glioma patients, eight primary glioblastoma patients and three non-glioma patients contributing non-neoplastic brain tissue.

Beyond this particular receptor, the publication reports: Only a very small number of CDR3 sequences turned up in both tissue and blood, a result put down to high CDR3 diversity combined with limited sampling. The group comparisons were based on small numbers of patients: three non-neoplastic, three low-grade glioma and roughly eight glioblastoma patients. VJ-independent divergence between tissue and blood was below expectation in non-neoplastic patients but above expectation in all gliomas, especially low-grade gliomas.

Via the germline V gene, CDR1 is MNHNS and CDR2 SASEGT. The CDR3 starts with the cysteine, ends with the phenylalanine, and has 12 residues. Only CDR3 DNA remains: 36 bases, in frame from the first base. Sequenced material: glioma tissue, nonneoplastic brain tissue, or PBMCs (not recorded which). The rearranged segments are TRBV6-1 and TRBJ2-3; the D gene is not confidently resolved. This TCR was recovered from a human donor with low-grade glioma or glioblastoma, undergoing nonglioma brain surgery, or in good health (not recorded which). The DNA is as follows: TGCTCCAGCTTAAGGAACACAGATACGCAGTATTTT. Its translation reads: CSSLRNTDTQYF.